This T cell receptor (beta chain) derives from a study of shared clonotypes between healthy human individuals. Study outcomes and limitations: Only a few donors were included, so the genetic and exposure-history diversity represented was limited.

V shed 3 bases, J shed 8 bases, and the junction held 14 bases outside the gene matches. The CDR3 covers 17 residues. Germline CDR1 and CDR2: LGHNA and YNFKEQ. Donation came from healthy HIV-negative adults that had no recent acute infections or vaccinations. Notes on this clone: What it binds is unknown.

The assay ran at deep level. Replicate PCRs for unsorted PBMC used 300 ng DNA (approximately 31,000 T cell genomes). Repertoires were generated with immunoSEQ multiplex PCR, while TCRdb's copy carries only in-frame clones and drops some. The sample holds roughly 490,000 clones, around three quarters seen once. Material: PBMCs. This TCR derives from a woman in her thirties or forties in good health. Some clones in this sample may be carry-over from other donors' samples. The V call is TRBV4-2, the J call TRBJ1-4, with 8 bases fitting TRBD1. CDR3 nucleotide sequence: TGTGCCAGCAGCCAGCGAGTGTTTGACGGGACAGGCGAAAAACTGTTTTTT. Its translation: CASSQRVFDGTGEKLFF.